This paragraph covers one T cell receptor (beta chain) sequence. What it binds is unknown. Measured with immunoSEQ multiplex PCR; TCRdb has only the in-frame clones, and not every one. The sample contains about 150,000 clones, more than 75% of which appear only once. The record originates from a study of T cell responses to AZD1222 COVID-19 vaccine. Second-dose schedules of about 4 or about 12 weeks were combined. Germline lookup yields CDR1 LNHDA and CDR2 SQIVND (reference sequence). J lost 7 bases, V lost 5 bases, and 10 bases had no gene match. This CDR3 has 17 residues. Study outcomes and limitations: The peak T cell response came first, and repertoires were sampled only after it. Possibly, clonal diversity was underestimated; donors were largely white British and included more females. An increase in Spike-specific TCR breadth and depth was observed after two AZD1222 doses.

The origin of this receptor is an adult who received the AZD1222 COVID-19 vaccine. This specimen was peripheral blood, taken 28 days after the second AZD1222 dose. J is TRBJ2-1 and V is TRBV19, with 14 bases fitting TRBD2. The CDR3 bases are TGTGCCAGTAGTCCACCCCCGACTAGCGGGAGGGCAAATGAGCAGTTCTTC. It codes for CASSPPPTSGRANEQFF.